These T cell receptor beta chains were read from a single sample in a study of blood T cell repertoires in COVID-19. Produced via immunoSEQ multiplex PCR; TCRdb's table is partial and in-frame only. The sample comprises about 210,000 clones, around 83% of which are singletons, and 8% to 10% rests with the top ten. Sequencing was done on a sample of peripheral blood. The receptors shown here come from a woman between 45 and 65 years old with acute or convalescent COVID-19. Each CDR3 is given with its conserved first and last residue. A D gene is named only where the DNA matches it firmly. Not every row has a clone size; where given, it reads once, few, many or a size class.

D: TRBD1; size: .; length: 17; V: TRBV27; J: TRBJ2-5; CDR3: CASSPRIRGRGWETQYF; DNA: TGTGCCAGCAGTCCCCGGATTAGGGGGCGCGGGTGGGAGACCCAGTACTTC
D: TRBD2; size: once; length: 17; V: TRBV5-6; J: TRBJ2-5; CDR3: CASSPERGTSGEETQYF; DNA: TGTGCCAGCAGCCCCGAGAGGGGGACTAGCGGTGAGGAGACCCAGTACTTC
D: TRBD1; size: few; length: 15; V: TRBV7-9; J: TRBJ2-7; CDR3: CASSRRGQGVHEQYF; DNA: TGTGCCAGCAGCCGCCGGGGACAGGGGGTTCACGAGCAGTACTTC
D: .; size: few; length: 12; V: TRBV28; J: TRBJ2-1; CDR3: CASRRLHNEQFF; DNA: TGTGCCAGCAGGAGACTCCACAATGAGCAGTTCTTC
D: .; size: once; length: 16; V: TRBV28; J: TRBJ1-1; CDR3: CASDPTRTKTPGGAFF; DNA: TGTGCCAGCGACCCCACAAGAACAAAAACCCCCGGCGGAGCTTTCTTT
D: TRBD1; size: .; length: 17; V: TRBV4-2; J: TRBJ2-2; CDR3: CASSQVDRGGNTGELFF; DNA: TGTGCCAGCAGCCAAGTCGACAGGGGAGGCAACACCGGGGAGCTGTTTTTT
D: .; size: .; length: 13; V: TRBV28; J: TRBJ2-7; CDR3: CASTLGGRYEQYF; DNA: TGTGCCAGCACCCTGGGGGGTCGCTACGAGCAGTACTTC
D: TRBD1; size: .; length: 15; V: TRBV6-6; J: TRBJ1-6; CDR3: CASSRTGGINSPLHF; DNA: TGTGCCAGCAGTCGGACAGGGGGCATTAATTCACCCCTCCACTTT
D: .; size: once; length: 15; V: TRBV19; J: TRBJ2-7; CDR3: CASTQTGPLSYEQYF; DNA: TGTGCCAGTACCCAGACAGGTCCGCTCTCCTACGAGCAGTACTTC
D: .; size: few; length: 15; V: TRBV11-2; J: TRBJ1-2; CDR3: CASSLGEGVPRGYTF; DNA: TGTGCCAGCAGCTTAGGGGAGGGTGTTCCGCGCGGCTACACCTTC
D: TRBD1; size: .; length: 15; V: TRBV10-3; J: TRBJ2-7; CDR3: CAIRNRQGATYEQYF; DNA: TGTGCCATCAGGAATAGACAGGGGGCGACCTACGAGCAGTACTTC
D: TRBD2; size: .; length: 15; V: TRBV5-1; J: TRBJ2-3; CDR3: CASTKLAGGGDTQYF; DNA: TGCGCCAGCACCAAACTAGCGGGAGGGGGAGATACGCAGTATTTT
D: .; size: .; length: 15; V: TRBV7-9; J: TRBJ2-3; CDR3: CASSLAGAGADTQYF; DNA: TGTGCCAGCAGCTTAGCGGGGGCGGGAGCCGATACGCAGTATTTT
D: TRBD1; size: few; length: 16; V: TRBV11-2; J: TRBJ2-5; CDR3: CASSTSGTGGNLVQYF; DNA: TGTGCCAGCAGCACATCCGGGACAGGGGGAAATTTGGTCCAGTACTTC
D: .; size: .; length: 16; V: TRBV23-1; J: TRBJ2-7; CDR3: CASSRVREPFSYEQYF; DNA: TGCGCCAGCAGTCGGGTGAGGGAACCTTTCTCTTACGAGCAGTACTTC
D: .; size: few; length: 13; V: TRBV2; J: TRBJ1-5; CDR3: CASSDNGVQPQHF; DNA: TGTGCCAGCAGTGATAACGGGGTGCAGCCCCAGCATTTT
D: .; size: once; length: 14; V: TRBV30; J: TRBJ2-7; CDR3: CAWSVRGRNYEQYF; DNA: TGTGCCTGGAGTGTAAGAGGGCGGAACTACGAGCAGTACTTC
D: TRBD2; size: .; length: 14; V: TRBV10-2; J: TRBJ2-2; CDR3: CASDAGAGTGELFF; DNA: TGCGCCAGTGATGCGGGAGCTGGCACCGGGGAGCTGTTTTTT
D: .; size: .; length: 14; V: TRBV6-5; J: TRBJ1-3; CDR3: CASSPSVTGNTIYF; DNA: TGTGCCAGCAGTCCAAGCGTTACTGGAAACACCATATATTTT
D: .; size: .; length: 13; V: TRBV11-3; J: TRBJ1-1; CDR3: CASSLNMATEAFF; DNA: TGTGCCAGCAGCTTAAATATGGCCACTGAAGCTTTCTTT
D: TRBD1; size: few; length: 15; V: TRBV18; J: TRBJ2-5; CDR3: CASSPGQGGQETQYF; DNA: TGTGCCAGCTCACCCGGACAGGGAGGCCAAGAGACCCAGTACTTC
D: .; size: .; length: 14; V: TRBV6-2/TRBV6-3; J: TRBJ1-5; CDR3: CASSPGHPNQPQHF; DNA: TGTGCCAGCAGTCCAGGGCATCCCAATCAGCCCCAGCATTTT
D: TRBD2; size: once; length: 13; V: TRBV6-5; J: TRBJ2-7; CDR3: CASSLAGGHEQYF; DNA: TGTGCCAGCTCCTTAGCGGGAGGACACGAGCAGTACTTC
D: TRBD2; size: once; length: 15; V: TRBV7-7; J: TRBJ2-7; CDR3: CASSAGTSGRYEQYF; DNA: TGTGCTAGCAGCGCCGGGACTAGCGGGCGATACGAGCAGTACTTC
D: TRBD1; size: .; length: 14; V: TRBV5-1; J: TRBJ1-2; CDR3: CASSWGQGTYGYTF; DNA: TGCGCCAGCAGCTGGGGACAGGGGACCTATGGCTACACCTTC
D: TRBD2; size: .; length: 15; V: TRBV19; J: TRBJ2-1; CDR3: CASSGLAGGFNEQFF; DNA: TGTGCCAGTAGCGGACTAGCCGGGGGTTTCAATGAGCAGTTCTTC
D: .; size: .; length: 13; V: TRBV6-6; J: TRBJ1-5; CDR3: CASSRQINQPQHF; DNA: TGTGCCAGCAGTCGACAGATCAATCAGCCCCAGCATTTT
D: TRBD2; size: .; length: 14; V: TRBV25-1; J: TRBJ2-1; CDR3: CASRPGTRAHEQFF; DNA: TGTGCCAGCAGGCCCGGGACTAGGGCCCATGAGCAGTTCTTC
D: .; size: .; length: 16; V: TRBV24-1; J: TRBJ2-6; CDR3: CATSDPTGSGANVLTF; DNA: TGTGCCACCAGTGATCCTACAGGGTCTGGGGCCAACGTCCTGACTTTC
D: .; size: .; length: 16; V: TRBV18; J: TRBJ1-1; CDR3: CASSPAPGVGSTEAFF; DNA: TGTGCCAGCTCACCGGCACCAGGGGTTGGGAGCACTGAAGCTTTCTTT
D: .; size: .; length: 14; V: TRBV7-2; J: TRBJ2-3; CDR3: CASRPAGLTDTQYF; DNA: TGTGCCAGCCGTCCGGCAGGCCTCACAGATACGCAGTATTTT
D: TRBD1; size: .; length: 14; V: TRBV27; J: TRBJ1-2; CDR3: CASSLLPTGVGYTF; DNA: TGTGCCAGCAGTTTACTTCCGACAGGGGTTGGCTACACCTTC
D: .; size: .; length: 15; V: TRBV5-4; J: TRBJ2-1; CDR3: CASSFFLASYNEQFF; DNA: TGTGCCAGCAGCTTTTTCCTAGCTTCCTACAATGAGCAGTTCTTC
D: .; size: once; length: 12; V: TRBV11-2; J: TRBJ2-7; CDR3: CASSLRSSEQYF; DNA: TGTGCCAGCAGCTTAAGGAGCTCCGAGCAGTACTTC
D: .; size: once; length: 15; V: TRBV5-1; J: TRBJ2-3; CDR3: CASSSSGTSTDTQYF; DNA: TGCGCCAGCAGCTCGAGCGGAACTAGCACAGATACGCAGTATTTT
D: .; size: .; length: 13; V: TRBV7-2; J: TRBJ1-4; CDR3: CASSWPGDEKLFF; DNA: TGTGCCAGCAGCTGGCCAGGGGATGAAAAACTGTTTTTT
D: TRBD2; size: .; length: 17; V: TRBV27; J: TRBJ2-3; CDR3: CASSAKEVAGGTDTQYF; DNA: TGTGCCAGCAGTGCTAAGGAGGTAGCGGGGGGCACAGATACGCAGTATTTT
D: TRBD1; size: once; length: 15; V: TRBV30; J: TRBJ2-2; CDR3: CAWSPTGKETGELFF; DNA: TGTGCCTGGAGCCCGACAGGGAAAGAAACCGGGGAGCTGTTTTTT
D: TRBD2; size: .; length: 15; V: TRBV4-2; J: TRBJ2-3; CDR3: CASSQVAGGTDTQYF; DNA: TGTGCCAGCAGCCAAGTAGCGGGAGGCACAGATACGCAGTATTTT
D: .; size: .; length: 17; V: TRBV12-2; J: TRBJ2-7; CDR3: CASRLDPGTSGTYEQYF; DNA: TGTGCAAGTCGCTTAGACCCCGGGACTAGCGGAACCTACGAGCAGTACTTC
D: TRBD1; size: .; length: 15; V: TRBV24-1; J: TRBJ2-3; CDR3: CATSPRTGLSDTQYF; DNA: TGTGCCACCAGTCCCAGGACAGGCCTTTCAGATACGCAGTATTTT
D: TRBD2; size: .; length: 14; V: TRBV4-2; J: TRBJ2-3; CDR3: CASSQGRLADLLYF; DNA: TGTGCCAGCAGCCAAGGACGACTAGCGGACTTGTTGTATTTT
D: .; size: .; length: 17; V: TRBV11-2; J: TRBJ2-3; CDR3: CASSLPDSPLGTDTQYF; DNA: TGTGCCAGCAGCTTGCCGGACTCTCCCCTCGGCACAGATACGCAGTATTTT
D: TRBD1; size: .; length: 17; V: TRBV28; J: TRBJ2-7; CDR3: CASCVGAPGQGAYEQYF; DNA: TGTGCCAGCTGTGTAGGGGCCCCGGGGCAGGGGGCCTACGAGCAGTACTTC
D: TRBD2; size: .; length: 14; V: TRBV30; J: TRBJ2-3; CDR3: CAWSVQAGTDTQYF; DNA: TGTGCCTGGAGTGTACAAGCGGGGACAGATACGCAGTATTTT
D: .; size: .; length: 13; V: TRBV5-4; J: TRBJ1-4; CDR3: CASSLEPNEKLFF; DNA: TGTGCCAGCAGCTTAGAGCCGAATGAAAAACTGTTTTTT
D: .; size: .; length: 21; V: TRBV27; J: TRBJ2-3; CDR3: CASSRLQGAAATKMVTDTQYF; DNA: TGTGCCAGCAGTCGCCTTCAAGGGGCAGCCGCCACAAAGATGGTCACAGATACGCAGTATTTT
D: .; size: .; length: 12; V: TRBV28; J: TRBJ2-7; CDR3: CASSPQPGEQYF; DNA: TGTGCCAGCAGCCCCCAGCCGGGCGAGCAGTACTTC
D: TRBD1; size: .; length: 17; V: TRBV7-9; J: TRBJ2-2; CDR3: CASRPSVGQGRTGELFF; DNA: TGTGCCAGCAGACCGAGTGTGGGACAGGGTCGGACCGGGGAGCTGTTTTTT
D: TRBD2; size: few; length: 19; V: TRBV5-1; J: TRBJ2-7; CDR3: CASSLEGLSGRKSSYEQYF; DNA: TGCGCCAGCAGCTTGGAGGGGTTGAGCGGGAGGAAATCTAGCTACGAGCAGTACTTC
D: .; size: .; length: 14; V: TRBV28; J: TRBJ2-5; CDR3: CASSSAIIGGTQYF; DNA: TGTGCCAGCAGCTCCGCTATTATTGGCGGTACCCAGTACTTC
D: TRBD2; size: .; length: 15; V: TRBV5-4; J: TRBJ2-5; CDR3: CASSLDAGGWETQYF; DNA: TGTGCCAGCAGCTTGGATGCGGGGGGGTGGGAGACCCAGTACTTC
D: .; size: .; length: 15; V: TRBV3-1/TRBV3-2; J: TRBJ2-3; CDR3: CASTPGAGAVDTQYF; DNA: TGTGCCAGCACCCCGGGGGCGGGAGCCGTAGATACGCAGTATTTT